This T cell receptor (beta chain) was identified during a study of T-cell reconstitution after alpha-beta-depleted transplantation in children. Broader study findings: Surviving recipient T cells and intrathymic progenitors accounted for some patients' high TCRbeta diversity at day 60. One year post-transplant, T-cell counts and diversity were largely derived from T cells produced anew. Several hundred expanded graft clones reportedly were the source of alpha-beta T cells about two months after transplant.

CDR1 and CDR2 from the germline V gene are MDHEN and SYDVKM. CDR3 length: 15 amino acids. V gave up 3 bases and J gave up 0 bases, with 9 bases separating them. Researchers prepared the TCRbeta library using unique molecular identifiers, the study reports. TCRdb reprocessed the PCR reads via MiXCR and lists one record per CDR3 protein. This table has fewer than 550,000 distinct CDR3 sequences, 11% appearing once. Concerning this clonotype itself: Antigen specificity is unknown.

The receptor's source is a female patient aged 2-9 years who had a stem cell transplant for aplastic anemia, so the T cells may come from the graft donor. The starting material was PBMCs, mostly from graft donor cells, obtained 180 days after TCRalphabeta/CD19-depleted stem cell transplant. The chain couples TRBV28 to TRBJ2-1; D gene uncertain. The CDR3 sequence is CASSFPAPSYNEQFF. Here the CDR3 DNA reads TGTGCCAGCAGTTTTCCCGCTCCCTCCTACAATGAGCAGTTCTTC.